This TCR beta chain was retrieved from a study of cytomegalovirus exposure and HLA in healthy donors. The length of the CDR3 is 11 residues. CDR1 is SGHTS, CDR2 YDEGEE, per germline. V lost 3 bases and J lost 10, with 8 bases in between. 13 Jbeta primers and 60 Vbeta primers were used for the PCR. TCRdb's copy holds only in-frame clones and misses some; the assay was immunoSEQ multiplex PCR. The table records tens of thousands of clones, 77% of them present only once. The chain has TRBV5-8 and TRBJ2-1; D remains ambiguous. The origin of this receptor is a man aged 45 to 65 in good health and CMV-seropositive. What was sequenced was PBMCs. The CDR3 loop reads CASSSPGEQFF. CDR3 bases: TGTGCCAGCAGCTCCCCCGGGGAGCAGTTCTTC.